Each of the 11 T cell receptor beta chains below was sequenced from the same sample in a study of Tregs in tolerant kidney transplant recipients. TCRdb keeps only in-frame clones here, not all; method: immunoSEQ multiplex PCR. Among 95,000 to 120,000 clones listed, around 91% were seen once. The starting material was CD4+ T cells from blood, obtained before the transplant. The receptors originated from a human donor who received a combined kidney and bone marrow transplant.

The chain employs TRBV10-1 and TRBJ2-1, with 9 positions matching TRBD2. The CDR3 sequence is 15 residues long. The trim removed 6 bases at V and 10 bases at J, leaving 13 bases unmatched. Germline V gene lookup returns CDR1 WNHNN and CDR2 SYGVQD (reference sequence). The CDR3 region has the DNA TGCGCCAGCAGCCCCGCTAGCGGGGATCTATGGGAGCAGTTCTTC. Its translation is CASSPASGDLWEQFF.

The chain carries TRBV12-5 and TRBJ1-1; D perhaps matches TRBD1 (5 bases). The germline gives CDR1 LGHNT, CDR2 FRNRAP. This CDR3 region has 14 residues. Trimming pared 5 bases from V and 1 base from J, leaving 11 bases between. The CDR3 loop reads CASGPPGKNTEAFF. The CDR3, as DNA: TGTGCTAGTGGTCCCCCAGGGAAGAACACTGAAGCTTTCTTT.

Comments on this clone: Other DNA sequences within the sample encode an identical CDR3. The J gene is TRBJ2-3, the V gene TRBV29-1; weak D call: TRBD1 (6 bases). Trimming removed 1 base from V and 3 bases from J, with 17 bases in between. Germline V gives CDR1 SQVTM, CDR2 ANQGSEA. The length of the CDR3 is 16 residues. DNA of the CDR3: TGCAGCGTTGAAGGGATGGGGGCCTTAGGGACAGATACGCAGTATTTT. Amino acid sequence: CSVEGMGALGTDTQYF.

The chain recombines TRBV30 with TRBJ2-7, with TRBD2 identical over 8 bases. Germline lookup yields CDR1 GTSNPN and CDR2 SVGIG (reference sequence). The CDR3 contains 16 residues. The V segment lost 0 bases and the J segment 3 bases; nucleotides outside the gene matches: 10. The CDR3 protein is CAWSVRIAGGNYEQYF. The CDR3, as DNA: TGTGCCTGGAGTGTACGGATCGCGGGGGGCAACTACGAGCAGTACTTC.

CDR3: CASSSYEKLFF. The CDR3 DNA reads as TGTGCCAGCAGCTCTTATGAAAAACTGTTTTTT. The chain joins TRBV6-5 to TRBJ1-4; the D is unclear. The CDR3 contains 11 residues. With 6 bases removed from V and 6 bases from J, the gap between germline ends came to 5 bases. Germline V gene lookup returns CDR1 MNHEY and CDR2 SVGAGI.

Here the CDR3 reads CASTPIPGQGYNTQYF. In DNA form, the CDR3 reads TGTGCCAGCACCCCCATCCCGGGACAGGGTTACAATACGCAGTATTTT. The gene calls are TRBV6-6 and TRBJ2-3, with TRBD1 matching over 9 bases. The germline V gene has CDR1 MNHNY and CDR2 SVGAGI (reference sequence). With V trimmed by 7 bases and J by 7 bases, 15 bases remained unmatched. The CDR3 covers 16 residues.

The J gene is TRBJ2-1, the V gene TRBV7-9; 7 nucleotides line up with TRBD2. The CDR3 loop spans 13 amino acids. The V gene end was trimmed by 5 bases and the J gene end by 7 bases; junction bases not matched to a gene: 5. Germline assignment: CDR1 SEHNR and CDR2 FQNEAQ (reference sequence). Here the CDR3 reads CASSRDYLNEQFF. DNA of the CDR3: TGTGCCAGCAGCCGGGACTACTTAAATGAGCAGTTCTTC.

V and J are TRBV5-1 and TRBJ2-1; 7 bases line up with TRBD1. This CDR3 contains 14 residues. The trim removed 5 bases at V and 8 bases at J, leaving 10 bases unmatched. Germline assignment: CDR1 SGHRS and CDR2 YFSETQ. The CDR3 region has the DNA TGCGCCAGCAGGACCGCGACAGGGAACCATGAGCAGTTCTTC. It translates to CASRTATGNHEQFF.

The chain employs TRBV18 and TRBJ1-3; D unresolved. The CDR3 runs 16 residues. V lost 3 bases to trimming and J lost 0 bases, with 12 bases between them. Germline-derived CDR1 and CDR2 are KGHSH and LQKENI. CDR3 residues: CASSPPPSNSGNTIYF. CDR3 nucleotide sequence: TGTGCCAGCTCACCCCCCCCGAGCAACTCTGGAAACACCATATATTTT.

A single count supports this clone. V and J are TRBV5-1 and TRBJ1-2; 7 positions agree with TRBD1. V dropped 4 bases and J dropped 9; count of bases not matched to a gene: 12. The CDR3 is 14 residues long. CDR1 is SGHRS, CDR2 YFSETQ, per germline. In DNA, the CDR3 is TGCGCCAGCAGCCAGGGACAGAGGGGTCAAAGCTACACCTTC. This gives the protein CASSQGQRGQSYTF. The full variable domain, in which reference TRBV5-1 and TRBJ1-2 provide the parts outside the CDR3, is KAGVTQTPRYLIKTRGQQVTLSCSPISGHRSVSWYQQTPGQGLQFLFEYFSETQRNKGNFPGRFSGRQFSNSRSEMNVSTLELGDSALYLCASSQGQRGQSYTFGSGTRLTVV.

This chain joins TRBV5-5 and TRBJ2-7; a weak D match, TRBD1 (6 bases). This CDR3 spans 15 amino acids. Trimming stripped 3 bases from V and 0 bases from J, with 13 bases between. CDR1 and CDR2 from the germline V gene are SGHKS and YYEKEE (reference sequence). CDR3 sequence reads: CASSSQGSSSYEQYF. The CDR3 nucleotides are TGTGCCAGCAGCTCTCAGGGGTCGAGCTCCTACGAGCAGTACTTC.